This is a list of T cell receptor beta chains from one sample in a study of T-cell memory formation after mild COVID-19. TCRdb used MiXCR to reprocess the 5' RACE reads, holding one entry per CDR3 protein. The table lists a few hundred thousand distinct CDR3 sequences, 16% of them singletons. Sequences were obtained from PBMCs or a T cell subset sorted from them (not recorded which). These receptors all stem from a man younger than 30 who had mild COVID-19 (a few samples of this study predate the infection). Cell type and time point are not known. Each CDR3 is given with its conserved first and last residue. The D gene is left open where the match is weak. Rows give clone size only sometimes, using once, few, many, or a class for an expanded clone.

cdr3_length: 16
j_call: TRBJ2-3
d_call: TRBD2
v_call: TRBV7-6
clone_size: NA
cdr3_aa: CASTLAGVSSTDTQYF
cdr3_nt: TGTGCCAGCACTCTAGCGGGGGTTTCTAGCACAGATACGCAGTATTTT

cdr3_length: 14
j_call: TRBJ1-1
d_call: TRBD1
v_call: TRBV7-3
clone_size: NA
cdr3_aa: CASRKTGEGTEAFF
cdr3_nt: TGTGCCAGCAGAAAGACAGGGGAGGGCACTGAAGCTTTCTTT

cdr3_length: 13
j_call: TRBJ2-3
d_call: NA
v_call: TRBV4-2
clone_size: many
cdr3_aa: CASSPLSTDTQYF
cdr3_nt: TGTGCCAGCAGCCCCCTGAGCACAGATACGCAGTATTTT

cdr3_length: 14
j_call: TRBJ1-1
d_call: NA
v_call: TRBV4-1
clone_size: few
cdr3_aa: CASSQEGLNTEAFF
cdr3_nt: TGCGCCAGCAGCCAAGAAGGGTTGAACACTGAAGCTTTCTTT

cdr3_length: 16
j_call: TRBJ2-7
d_call: NA
v_call: TRBV4-1
clone_size: NA
cdr3_aa: CASSQTRGENPWEQYF
cdr3_nt: TGCGCCAGCAGCCAAACTCGAGGAGAGAACCCTTGGGAGCAGTACTTC

cdr3_length: 17
j_call: TRBJ1-2
d_call: NA
v_call: TRBV5-6
clone_size: NA
cdr3_aa: CASSLRDAILPNYGYTF
cdr3_nt: TGTGCCAGCAGCTTACGGGACGCAATCCTGCCTAACTATGGCTACACCTTC

cdr3_length: 13
j_call: TRBJ1-3
d_call: NA
v_call: TRBV12-3/TRBV12-4
clone_size: NA
cdr3_aa: CASAPAPGNTIYF
cdr3_nt: TGTGCCAGCGCCCCGGCCCCTGGAAACACCATATATTTT

cdr3_length: 15
j_call: TRBJ2-3
d_call: NA
v_call: TRBV10-1
clone_size: NA
cdr3_aa: CASSDSGRRRDTQYF
cdr3_nt: TGCGCCAGCAGTGACTCGGGGCGGAGGAGAGATACGCAGTATTTT

cdr3_length: 11
j_call: TRBJ2-1
d_call: NA
v_call: TRBV20-1
clone_size: few
cdr3_aa: CSAWDFNEQFF
cdr3_nt: TGCAGTGCTTGGGACTTCAATGAGCAGTTCTTC

cdr3_length: 14
j_call: TRBJ2-3
d_call: NA
v_call: TRBV7-2
clone_size: NA
cdr3_aa: CASSLGLGVDTQYF
cdr3_nt: TGTGCCAGCAGCTTAGGGCTAGGGGTGGATACGCAGTATTTT

cdr3_length: 16
j_call: TRBJ2-7
d_call: NA
v_call: TRBV7-2
clone_size: NA
cdr3_aa: CASSLGGRGNSYEQYF
cdr3_nt: TGTGCCAGCAGCTTAGGGGGCCGGGGGAACTCCTACGAGCAGTACTTC

cdr3_length: 16
j_call: TRBJ2-5
d_call: NA
v_call: TRBV15
clone_size: few
cdr3_aa: CATSRVGGIYQETQYF
cdr3_nt: TGTGCCACCAGCAGAGTAGGGGGGATTTATCAAGAGACCCAGTACTTC

cdr3_length: 14
j_call: TRBJ2-7
d_call: NA
v_call: TRBV20-1
clone_size: few
cdr3_aa: CSARDYMGLYEQYF
cdr3_nt: TGCAGTGCTAGAGATTACATGGGCCTCTACGAGCAGTACTTC

cdr3_length: 11
j_call: TRBJ1-1
d_call: NA
v_call: TRBV5-1
clone_size: NA
cdr3_aa: CASRSTTEAFF
cdr3_nt: TGCGCCAGCAGGTCTACAACCGAAGCTTTCTTT

cdr3_length: 16
j_call: TRBJ1-1
d_call: NA
v_call: TRBV5-6
clone_size: NA
cdr3_aa: CASSLGQGGLRTEAFF
cdr3_nt: TGTGCCAGCAGCTTGGGGCAGGGCGGGTTGCGCACTGAAGCTTTCTTT

cdr3_length: 17
j_call: TRBJ1-1
d_call: NA
v_call: TRBV2
clone_size: NA
cdr3_aa: CASSEPPQGTFGTEAFF
cdr3_nt: TGTGCCAGCAGTGAGCCCCCCCAGGGAACATTCGGCACTGAAGCTTTCTTT

cdr3_length: 14
j_call: TRBJ1-1
d_call: TRBD1
v_call: TRBV5-1
clone_size: many
cdr3_aa: CASSSDRGNTEAFF
cdr3_nt: TGCGCCAGCAGCTCCGACAGGGGGAACACTGAAGCTTTCTTT

cdr3_length: 15
j_call: TRBJ2-3
d_call: NA
v_call: TRBV28
clone_size: NA
cdr3_aa: CASSPMDAGPDTQYF
cdr3_nt: TGTGCCAGCAGTCCCATGGATGCTGGGCCAGATACGCAGTATTTT

cdr3_length: 14
j_call: TRBJ2-2
d_call: NA
v_call: TRBV7-9
clone_size: NA
cdr3_aa: CASSLGDFEWELFF
cdr3_nt: TGTGCCAGCAGCTTGGGAGATTTTGAGTGGGAGCTGTTTTTT

cdr3_length: 15
j_call: TRBJ2-3
d_call: TRBD2
v_call: TRBV2
clone_size: NA
cdr3_aa: CASSGSGGHTDTQYF
cdr3_nt: TGTGCCAGCAGTGGGAGCGGGGGGCACACAGATACGCAGTATTTT

cdr3_length: 15
j_call: TRBJ2-1
d_call: TRBD2
v_call: TRBV20-1
clone_size: many
cdr3_aa: CSADDPGLADNEQFF
cdr3_nt: TGCAGTGCTGATGATCCGGGACTAGCAGACAATGAGCAGTTCTTC

cdr3_length: 16
j_call: TRBJ2-1
d_call: NA
v_call: TRBV5-1
clone_size: NA
cdr3_aa: CASSAPAAPPYNEQFF
cdr3_nt: TGCGCCAGCAGCGCGCCAGCCGCCCCTCCGTACAATGAGCAGTTCTTC

cdr3_length: 16
j_call: TRBJ2-3
d_call: TRBD2
v_call: TRBV4-3
clone_size: NA
cdr3_aa: CASSQFGGGAADTQYF
cdr3_nt: TGCGCCAGCAGCCAATTTGGCGGGGGGGCAGCAGATACGCAGTATTTT

cdr3_length: 15
j_call: TRBJ2-3
d_call: NA
v_call: TRBV5-1
clone_size: NA
cdr3_aa: CASSWATTSTDTQYF
cdr3_nt: TGCGCCAGCAGCTGGGCGACTACGAGCACAGATACGCAGTATTTT

cdr3_length: 12
j_call: TRBJ1-5
d_call: NA
v_call: TRBV15
clone_size: many
cdr3_aa: CATSRENQPQHF
cdr3_nt: TGTGCCACCAGCAGAGAAAATCAGCCCCAGCATTTT

cdr3_length: 14
j_call: TRBJ1-5
d_call: NA
v_call: TRBV6-5
clone_size: NA
cdr3_aa: CASSYGGRDQPQHF
cdr3_nt: TGTGCCAGCAGTTACGGGGGGCGTGATCAGCCCCAGCATTTT

cdr3_length: 13
j_call: TRBJ2-2
d_call: NA
v_call: TRBV11-2
clone_size: few
cdr3_aa: CASSLEGGGELFF
cdr3_nt: TGTGCCAGCAGCTTGGAAGGGGGCGGGGAGCTGTTTTTT

cdr3_length: 13
j_call: TRBJ1-1
d_call: NA
v_call: TRBV20-1
clone_size: NA
cdr3_aa: CSARGLGNTEAFF
cdr3_nt: TGCAGTGCTAGAGGCCTGGGGAACACTGAAGCTTTCTTT

cdr3_length: 13
j_call: TRBJ2-7
d_call: NA
v_call: TRBV10-3
clone_size: few
cdr3_aa: CAIKTPMLYEQYF
cdr3_nt: TGTGCCATCAAGACCCCTATGCTCTACGAGCAGTACTTC

cdr3_length: 15
j_call: TRBJ2-5
d_call: TRBD2
v_call: TRBV2
clone_size: few
cdr3_aa: CASSEVARGGETQYF
cdr3_nt: TGTGCCAGCAGTGAAGTTGCCCGGGGGGGAGAGACCCAGTACTTC

cdr3_length: 15
j_call: TRBJ2-3
d_call: NA
v_call: TRBV18
clone_size: NA
cdr3_aa: CASSPLSGTTDTQYF
cdr3_nt: TGTGCCAGCTCACCATTAAGCGGAACCACAGATACGCAGTATTTT

cdr3_length: 16
j_call: TRBJ2-2
d_call: NA
v_call: TRBV4-1
clone_size: few
cdr3_aa: CASSQGAGLNTGELFF
cdr3_nt: TGCGCCAGCAGCCAAGGGGCAGGGCTTAACACCGGGGAGCTGTTTTTT

cdr3_length: 15
j_call: TRBJ2-1
d_call: NA
v_call: TRBV7-9
clone_size: few
cdr3_aa: CASSLASGAYNEQFF
cdr3_nt: TGTGCCAGCAGCTTAGCCAGCGGTGCCTACAATGAGCAGTTCTTC

cdr3_length: 14
j_call: TRBJ1-1
d_call: TRBD1
v_call: TRBV5-1
clone_size: NA
cdr3_aa: CASRPGQGATEAFF
cdr3_nt: TGCGCCAGCAGACCCGGACAGGGGGCCACTGAAGCTTTCTTT

cdr3_length: 14
j_call: TRBJ2-2
d_call: NA
v_call: TRBV7-2
clone_size: NA
cdr3_aa: CASVPTANTGELFF
cdr3_nt: TGTGCCAGTGTACCGACTGCGAACACCGGGGAGCTGTTTTTT

cdr3_length: 14
j_call: TRBJ2-5
d_call: TRBD2
v_call: TRBV9
clone_size: few
cdr3_aa: CASSVTSGGETQYF
cdr3_nt: TGTGCCAGCAGCGTGACTAGCGGGGGAGAGACCCAGTACTTC

cdr3_length: 14
j_call: TRBJ1-2
d_call: NA
v_call: TRBV12-3/TRBV12-4
clone_size: few
cdr3_aa: CASSLQGPDYGYTF
cdr3_nt: TGTGCCAGCAGTTTACAGGGTCCAGACTATGGCTACACCTTC